This TCR beta chain stems from a study of graft-versus-host responses after intestinal transplantation. With respect to this clone: Antigen specificity is unknown.

Produced via immunoSEQ multiplex PCR; TCRdb's table is partial and in-frame only. The sample records approximately 110,000 clones, about 92% being singletons. This specimen consisted of unstimulated CD8+ T cells sorted from spleen or lymph node cells, obtained before transplant. This TCR came from a human donor who was the organ donor for an intestinal transplant.

The CDR3 spells CASSERGNTEAFF. CDR3 nucleotide sequence: TGTGCCAGCAGCGAGCGGGGAAACACTGAAGCTTTCTTT. The chain uses TRBV11-2 and TRBJ1-1, with D unresolved. V was pared by 5 bases and J by 2 bases, with 9 bases between. This CDR3 comprises 13 residues. Germline-derived CDR1 and CDR2 are SGHAT and FQNNGV.